This T cell receptor (beta chain) was recorded in a study of T cells in Graves' hyperthyroidism and ophthalmopathy. Amplification yielded TCR beta CDR3 regions, with RNA transcripts as the source. HTBI primers drove first-round RT-PCR of the TCR CDR3. Each CDR3 protein is one row after TCRdb ran MiXCR on the multiplex PCR reads. The table lists hundreds of thousands of distinct CDR3 sequences, about a sixth of them singletons, with less than 3.5% in the top ten. This clonotype was seen repeatedly, ten times or more. The CDR3 runs to 14 residues. Per the germline V gene, CDR1 is MNHEY and CDR2 is SVGEGT. V lost 7 bases to trimming and J lost 6 bases; unmatched junction nucleotides: 9.

The clonotype comes from a woman between 40 and 55 years old with Graves' ophthalmopathy. The chain couples TRBV6-2 or TRBV6-3 to TRBJ2-3; 8 bases are shared with TRBD2. The sample taken for sequencing was blood. CDR3 region: CASKKAGEADTQYF. The CDR3 nucleotides are TGTGCCAGCAAAAAAGCGGGAGAGGCTGATACGCAGTATTTT.